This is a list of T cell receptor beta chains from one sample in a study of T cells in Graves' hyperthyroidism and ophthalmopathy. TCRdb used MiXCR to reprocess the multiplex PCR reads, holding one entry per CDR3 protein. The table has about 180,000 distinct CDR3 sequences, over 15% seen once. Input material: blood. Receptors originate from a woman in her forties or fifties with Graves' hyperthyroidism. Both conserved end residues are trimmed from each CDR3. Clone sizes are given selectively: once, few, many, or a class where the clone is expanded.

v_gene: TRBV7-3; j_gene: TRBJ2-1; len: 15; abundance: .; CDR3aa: ASSLGRVGSKNNEQF
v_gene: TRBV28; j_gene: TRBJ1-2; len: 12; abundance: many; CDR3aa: ASSSEGMGYGYT
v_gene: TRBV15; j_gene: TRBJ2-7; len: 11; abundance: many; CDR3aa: ATSRAGYYEQY
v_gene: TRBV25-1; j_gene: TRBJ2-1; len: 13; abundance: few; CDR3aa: ASSDQGQGGVEQF
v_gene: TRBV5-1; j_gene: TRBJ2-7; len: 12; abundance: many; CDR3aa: ASNLGGESYEQY
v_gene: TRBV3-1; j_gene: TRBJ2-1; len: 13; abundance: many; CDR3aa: ASSRRPSGDDEQF
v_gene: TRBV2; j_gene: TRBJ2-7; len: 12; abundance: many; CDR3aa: ASALLGFSYEQY
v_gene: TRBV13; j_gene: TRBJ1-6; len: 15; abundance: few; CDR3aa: ASSLGLGQGYSSPLH
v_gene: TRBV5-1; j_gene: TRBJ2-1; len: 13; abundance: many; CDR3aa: ASSFSGGTYNEQF
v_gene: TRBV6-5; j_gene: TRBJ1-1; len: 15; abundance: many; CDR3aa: ASSYPPVWRVNTEAF
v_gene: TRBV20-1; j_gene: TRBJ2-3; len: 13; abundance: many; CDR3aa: SARDPRGYTDTQY
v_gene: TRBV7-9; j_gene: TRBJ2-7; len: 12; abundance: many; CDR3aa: ASSLQGAPVEQY
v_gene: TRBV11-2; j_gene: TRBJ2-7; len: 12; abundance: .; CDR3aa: ASSSTSSGYEQY
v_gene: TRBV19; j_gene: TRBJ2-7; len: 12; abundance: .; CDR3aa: ASSIIPGSYEQY
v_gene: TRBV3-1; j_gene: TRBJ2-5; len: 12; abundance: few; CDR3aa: ASSQDIIQETQY
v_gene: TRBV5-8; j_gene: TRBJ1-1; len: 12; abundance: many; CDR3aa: ASSGLEPLNRAF
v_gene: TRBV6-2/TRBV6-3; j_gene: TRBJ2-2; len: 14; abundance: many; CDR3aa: ASSYRTVGNTGELF
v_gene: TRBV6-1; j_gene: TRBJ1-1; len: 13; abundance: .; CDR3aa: ASSPPRDRVAEAF